Detailed here is one TCR beta chain. Its antigen remains unknown. The sample comes from a study of early T cells in non-severe SARS-CoV-2 infection. As for the study in general: With bulk RNA from unsorted whole blood as input, sequencing yielded unpaired chains.

Individually, cDNA molecules had unique molecular identifiers attached to them. TCRdb redid the calling of the 5' RACE reads with MiXCR, one entry per CDR3 protein. This table holds 80,000 to 100,000 distinct CDR3 sequences, 11% to 15% found once. V shed 2 bases and J shed 7 bases, with 4 bases lying between them. The CDR3 totals 11 residues. Germline V lookup: CDR1 MNHEY, CDR2 SVGEGT. General study findings and limits: VDJdb matching skewed toward anti-spike CD8 responses, missing private and CD4 specificities.

V is TRBV6-2 or TRBV6-3 and J is TRBJ2-3, with D unresolved. This receptor was obtained from an adult who was a healthcare worker with PCR-confirmed SARS-CoV-2 infection or an uninfected control (not recorded which). Sequencing was done on a sample of whole blood. This CDR3 reads CASSYGYTQYF. CDR3 nucleotide sequence: TGTGCCAGCAGTTACGGATATACGCAGTATTTT.